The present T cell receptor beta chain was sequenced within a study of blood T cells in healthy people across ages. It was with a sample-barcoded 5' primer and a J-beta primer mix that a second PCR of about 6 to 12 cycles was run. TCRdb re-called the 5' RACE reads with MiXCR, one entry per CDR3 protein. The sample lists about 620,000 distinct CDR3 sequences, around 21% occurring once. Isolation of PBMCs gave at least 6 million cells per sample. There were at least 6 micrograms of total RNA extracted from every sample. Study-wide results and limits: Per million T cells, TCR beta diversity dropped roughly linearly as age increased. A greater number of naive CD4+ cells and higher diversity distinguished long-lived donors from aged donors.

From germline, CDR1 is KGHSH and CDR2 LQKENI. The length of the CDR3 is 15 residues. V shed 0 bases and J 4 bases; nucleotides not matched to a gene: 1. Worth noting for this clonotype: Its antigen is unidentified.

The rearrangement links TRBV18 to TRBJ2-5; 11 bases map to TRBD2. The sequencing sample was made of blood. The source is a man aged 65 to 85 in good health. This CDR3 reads CASSPPGTSGETQYF. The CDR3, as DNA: TGTGCCAGCTCACCACCGGGGACTAGCGGAGAGACCCAGTACTTC.